This TCR beta chain was obtained from a study of early T cells in non-severe SARS-CoV-2 infection. The study, taken as a whole, reports: The study's VDJdb matching favored anti-spike CD8 responses and missed private and CD4 specificities.

TCRdb re-called the 5' RACE reads with MiXCR, one entry per CDR3 protein. The repertoire holds under 70,000 distinct CDR3 sequences, roughly an eighth seen once, with approximately 8.5% in the top ten. Details on this clonotype: Its antigen is as yet unknown.

This TCR was sampled from an adult who was a healthcare worker with PCR-confirmed SARS-CoV-2 infection or an uninfected control (not recorded which). Here the sequenced sample was whole blood, taken at baseline.

The CDR3 protein is CASKAGLIMNTEAFF. The DNA of the CDR3 is TGTGCCAGCAAGGCAGGGCTCATCATGAACACTGAAGCTTTCTTT. The rearrangement joins TRBV3-1 to TRBJ1-1, with D possibly matching TRBD1 (5 bases). The V and J ends lost 7 bases and 0 bases respectively, with 15 bases between them. This CDR3 has 15 residues. CDR1 LGHDT and CDR2 YNNKEL come from the germline V gene (reference sequence).